This TCR beta chain was identified during a study of vaccination effects on CD4 cells after COVID-19. General study points: The study got few convalescent patients and did not collect any early post-infection timepoints.

As concerns this clone: The antigen is unknown.

The ends were cut back, 3 bases at V and 6 bases at J, with 17 bases in the middle. Germline CDR1 and CDR2: WNHNN and SYGVQD (reference sequence). The CDR3 is 15 amino acids. Sequencing used immunoSEQ multiplex PCR; TCRdb keeps in-frame clones, though not all of them. The sample includes about 69,000 clones, 76% of them seen just once. Antigen-specific CD4+ T cell clonotypes were called by their expansion after viral peptide-pool culture in ViraFEST. Once cultured for approximately eleven days, the cells underwent separation to obtain CD4+ T cells. Participants each got two BNT162b2 or mRNA-1273 vaccine doses.

The specimen was CD4+ T cells from PBMCs cultured with HCoV-OC43 spike peptides, collected after COVID-19 vaccination. Subset specified: HCoV-OC43 spike overlapping peptide pool stimulation. This clonotype was obtained from a human donor who received a COVID-19 vaccine. This rearrangement joins TRBV10-1 to TRBJ1-2; TRBD1 might be the D (5 bases). The CDR3 region is CASSEGTEELDGYTF. CDR3 bases: TGCGCCAGCAGTGAAGGGACGGAGGAGTTGGATGGCTACACCTTC.